This T cell receptor (beta chain) originates from a study of T-cell reconstitution after alpha-beta-depleted transplantation in children. Trimming removed 3 bases at V and 2 bases at J, with 11 bases between. Germline V gene sequence: CDR1 ENHRY, CDR2 SYGVKD. The CDR3 runs to 15 residues. There are many counts of this clonotype. Its target is unknown. Preparing the TCRbeta library involved the use of unique molecular identifiers. From the PCR reads, TCRdb called clonotypes with MiXCR, one entry per CDR3 protein. Of nearly 200,000 distinct CDR3 sequences listed, roughly 6.5% were seen once; the top ten hold roughly 4.5%. The study's findings and limits: The origin of alpha-beta T cells about two months after transplant was reportedly several hundred expanded graft clones. The main origin of T-cell counts and diversity one year after transplant was newly produced T cells. It was surviving recipient T cells and thymic progenitors that gave some patients high TCRbeta diversity at day 60.

The material was PBMCs, obtained before TCRalphabeta/CD19-depleted stem cell transplant. The receptor's source is a girl under three years old with combined immunodeficiency, due to receive a stem cell transplant. The V gene is TRBV10-3, the J gene TRBJ1-5; D is unclear. The CDR3 nucleotides read TGTGCCATCAGTGAATCGGGGAGAGGCAATCAGCCCCAGCATTTT. This translates into CAISESGRGNQPQHF.